This entry is about one TCR beta chain. The antigen remains unidentified. Produced via immunoSEQ multiplex PCR; TCRdb's table is partial and in-frame only. The sample includes around 25,000 clones, roughly 85% seen only once; the top ten take approximately 3%. Pretreatment sampling and on-treatment sampling together yielded between 1 and 8 samples for each patient. The source of the sample is a study of PD-L1 blockade in urothelial cancer. The CDR3 sequence is 14 residues long. The V end was cut by 4 bases, the J end by 5 bases, with 15 bases between. Germline V CDR1 and CDR2: MGHRA, YSYEKL. Regarding the study as a whole: Below-median pretreatment blood TCR clonality predicted better survival.

The sequences come from PBMCs, collected around atezolizumab (anti-PD-L1) treatment. This receptor was obtained from a man aged 50 to 60 with urothelial cancer. The chain employs TRBV4-1 and TRBJ2-7; D perhaps matches TRBD1 (5 bases). The CDR3 DNA sequence: TGCGCCAGCAGCCCAGGGAACCCTCCTAACGAGCAGTACTTC. This translates into CASSPGNPPNEQYF.